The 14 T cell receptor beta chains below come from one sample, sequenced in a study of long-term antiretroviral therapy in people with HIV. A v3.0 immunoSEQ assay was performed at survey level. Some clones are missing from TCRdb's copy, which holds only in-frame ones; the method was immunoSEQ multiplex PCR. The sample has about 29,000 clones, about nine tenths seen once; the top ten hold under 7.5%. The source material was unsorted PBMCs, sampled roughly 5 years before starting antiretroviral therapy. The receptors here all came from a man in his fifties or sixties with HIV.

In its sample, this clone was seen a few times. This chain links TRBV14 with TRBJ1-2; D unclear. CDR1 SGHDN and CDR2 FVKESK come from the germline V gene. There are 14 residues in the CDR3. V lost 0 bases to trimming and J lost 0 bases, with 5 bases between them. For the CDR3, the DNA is TGTGCCAGCAGCCAAGACGGAGCTAACTATGGCTACACCTTC. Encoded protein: CASSQDGANYGYTF.

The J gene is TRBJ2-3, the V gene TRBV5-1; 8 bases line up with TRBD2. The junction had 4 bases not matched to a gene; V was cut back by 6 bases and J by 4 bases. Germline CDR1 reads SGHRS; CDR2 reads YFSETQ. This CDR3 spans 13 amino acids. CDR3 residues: CASTREGPDTQYF. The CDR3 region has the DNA TGCGCCAGCACCCGGGAGGGCCCAGATACGCAGTATTTT.

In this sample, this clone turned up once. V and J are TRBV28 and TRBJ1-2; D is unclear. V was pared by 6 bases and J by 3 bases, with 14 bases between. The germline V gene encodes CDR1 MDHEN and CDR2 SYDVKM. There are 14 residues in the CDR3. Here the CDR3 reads CASRRPRWDYGYTF. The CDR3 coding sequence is TGTGCCAGCAGACGTCCGCGCTGGGACTATGGCTACACCTTC.

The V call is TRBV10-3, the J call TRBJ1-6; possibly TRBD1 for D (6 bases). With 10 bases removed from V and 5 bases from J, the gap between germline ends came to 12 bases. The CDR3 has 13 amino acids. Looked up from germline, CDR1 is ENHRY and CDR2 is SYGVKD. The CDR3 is CATRQEHNSPLHF. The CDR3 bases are TGTGCCACAAGACAGGAGCATAATTCACCCCTCCACTTT.

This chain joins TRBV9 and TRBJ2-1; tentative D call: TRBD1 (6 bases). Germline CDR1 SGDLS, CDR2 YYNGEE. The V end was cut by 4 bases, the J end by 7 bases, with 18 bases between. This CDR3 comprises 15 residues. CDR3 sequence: CASSPQGDLYNEQFF. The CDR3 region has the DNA TGTGCCAGCAGCCCACAGGGAGACCTGTATAATGAGCAGTTCTTC.

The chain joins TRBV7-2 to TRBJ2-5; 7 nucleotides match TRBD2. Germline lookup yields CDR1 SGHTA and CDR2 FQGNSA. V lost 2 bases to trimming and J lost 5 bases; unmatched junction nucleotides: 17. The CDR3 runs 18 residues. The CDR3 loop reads CASSLRIDWGRARETQYF. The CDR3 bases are TGTGCCAGCAGCTTAAGGATCGATTGGGGGAGGGCCAGGGAGACCCAGTACTTC.

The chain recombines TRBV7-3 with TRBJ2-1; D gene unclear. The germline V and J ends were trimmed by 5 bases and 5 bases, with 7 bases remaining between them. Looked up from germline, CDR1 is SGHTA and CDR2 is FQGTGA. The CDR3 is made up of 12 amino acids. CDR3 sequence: CASSLRDNEQFF. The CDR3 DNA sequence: TGTGCCAGCAGCCTTCGGGACAATGAGCAGTTCTTC.

CDR3 sequence (DNA): TGTGCCAGCAGTGAAGGTGGGACTAGTCCGTATTTT. This translates into CASSEGGTSPYF. J is TRBJ2-3 and V is TRBV6-1; 8 bases fit TRBD2. V shed 1 base, J shed 14 bases, and the junction held 5 bases outside the gene matches. The CDR3 runs to 12 residues. Germline assignment: CDR1 MNHNS and CDR2 SASEGT.

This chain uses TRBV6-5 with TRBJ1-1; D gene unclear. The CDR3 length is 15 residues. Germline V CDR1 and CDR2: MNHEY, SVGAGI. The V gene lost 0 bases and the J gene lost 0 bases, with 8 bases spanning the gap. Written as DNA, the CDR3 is TGTGCCAGCAGTTACTCTGGCAGTATGAACACTGAAGCTTTCTTT. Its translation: CASSYSGSMNTEAFF.

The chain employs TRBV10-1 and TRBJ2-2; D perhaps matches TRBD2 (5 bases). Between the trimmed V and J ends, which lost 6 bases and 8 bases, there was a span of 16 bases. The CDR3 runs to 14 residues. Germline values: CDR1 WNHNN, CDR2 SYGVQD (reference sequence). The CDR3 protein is CASSARGARGELFF. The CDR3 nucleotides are TGCGCCAGCAGCGCACGGGGAGCCAGAGGGGAGCTGTTTTTT.

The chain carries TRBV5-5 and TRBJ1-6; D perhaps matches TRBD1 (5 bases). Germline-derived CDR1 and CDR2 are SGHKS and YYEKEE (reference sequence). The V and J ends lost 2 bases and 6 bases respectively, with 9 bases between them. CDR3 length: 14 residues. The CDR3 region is CASSFRGTNSPLHF. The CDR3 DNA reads TGTGCCAGCAGCTTTCGGGGGACTAATTCACCCCTCCACTTT.

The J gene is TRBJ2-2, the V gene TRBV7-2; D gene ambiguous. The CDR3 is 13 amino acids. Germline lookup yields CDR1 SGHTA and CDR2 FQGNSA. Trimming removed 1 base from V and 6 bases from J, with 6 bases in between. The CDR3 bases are TGTGCCAGCAGCTTAGACCGGGCCGGGGAGCTGTTTTTT. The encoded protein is CASSLDRAGELFF.

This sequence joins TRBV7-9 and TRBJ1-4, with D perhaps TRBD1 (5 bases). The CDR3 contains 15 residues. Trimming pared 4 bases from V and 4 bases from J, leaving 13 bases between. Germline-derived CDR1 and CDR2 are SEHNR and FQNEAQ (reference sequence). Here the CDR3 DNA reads TGTGCCAGCAGCTCTCTGGGGGGAGGTAATGAAAAACTGTTTTTT. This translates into CASSSLGGGNEKLFF.

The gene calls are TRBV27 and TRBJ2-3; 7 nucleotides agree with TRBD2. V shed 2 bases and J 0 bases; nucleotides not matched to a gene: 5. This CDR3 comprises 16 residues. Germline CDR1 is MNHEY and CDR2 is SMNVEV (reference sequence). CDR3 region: CASSLLAVTSTDTQYF. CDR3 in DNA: TGTGCCAGCAGTTTACTAGCGGTAACTAGCACAGATACGCAGTATTTT.